This T cell receptor (beta chain) was captured by sequencing in a study of PD-L1 blockade in urothelial cancer. The table came from immunoSEQ multiplex PCR; TCRdb's copy has only in-frame clones and leaves some out. Found here are more than 35,000 clones, 36% of them singletons; the top ten hold around 9.3%. The germline V gene encodes CDR1 LNHDA and CDR2 SQIVND (reference sequence). The CDR3 runs 14 residues. The V gene lost 8 bases and the J gene lost 5 bases, with 19 bases spanning the gap. The rearrangement joins TRBV19 to TRBJ2-7; D call uncertain. Sequenced here: tumor tissue, sampled before atezolizumab (anti-PD-L1) treatment. The source is a man aged 55-75 years with urothelial cancer. CDR3 in DNA: TGTGCCAGTTCGGACCGAGGACGGTTGGACGAGCAGTACTTC. This gives the protein CASSDRGRLDEQYF. The complete variable domain, with remaining parts taken from reference TRBV19 and TRBJ2-7, reads DGGITQSPKYLFRKEGQNVTLSCEQNLNHDAMYWYRQDPGQGLRLIYYSQIVNDFQKGDIAEGYSVSREKKESFPLTVTSAQKNPTAFYLCASSDRGRLDEQYFGPGTRLTVT.